Listed below are T cell receptor beta chains from one sample, sequenced in a study of T cells in Graves' hyperthyroidism and ophthalmopathy. TCRdb re-called the multiplex PCR reads through MiXCR, storing one row per CDR3 protein. This sample has about 380,000 distinct CDR3 sequences, with about 15% found just once. Sequencing was performed on blood. Receptor source: a woman aged 55-69 years with Graves' hyperthyroidism. CDR3s include the opening cysteine and the closing phenylalanine or tryptophan. The order of the fields is D gene, clone size, J gene, V gene, CDR3 DNA, CDR3 protein. D genes are given only for firm matches. Expanded clones get a size class; other rows say once, few or many, or leave the size out.

d_gene: NA
abundance: many
j_gene: TRBJ2-5
v_gene: TRBV30
CDR3nt: TGTGCCTGGAGTGTGGACTCTGCGGAGACCCAGTACTTC
CDR3aa: CAWSVDSAETQYF

d_gene: TRBD1
abundance: many
j_gene: TRBJ2-7
v_gene: TRBV5-5
CDR3nt: TGTGCCAGCAGCCTTACCCAGGGGGTGGACGAGCAGTACTTC
CDR3aa: CASSLTQGVDEQYF

d_gene: NA
abundance: many
j_gene: TRBJ2-1
v_gene: TRBV2
CDR3nt: TGTGCCAGCAGTCCGGGACCTTTGAGGGAGCAGTTCTTC
CDR3aa: CASSPGPLREQFF

d_gene: TRBD1
abundance: few
j_gene: TRBJ1-2
v_gene: TRBV7-9
CDR3nt: TGTGCCAGCAAGGATCGGACAGGGTTGAGTGGCTACACCTTC
CDR3aa: CASKDRTGLSGYTF

d_gene: NA
abundance: few
j_gene: TRBJ2-2
v_gene: TRBV5-5
CDR3nt: TGTGCCAGCAGCCAACGATATACCGGGGAGCTGTTTTTT
CDR3aa: CASSQRYTGELFF

d_gene: NA
abundance: many
j_gene: TRBJ2-7
v_gene: TRBV5-1
CDR3nt: TGCGCCAGCAGCTGGGGGGCGGGTAGCCCATCCTACGAGCAGTACTTC
CDR3aa: CASSWGAGSPSYEQYF

d_gene: NA
abundance: many
j_gene: TRBJ2-3
v_gene: TRBV2
CDR3nt: TGTGCCAGCAGTGACAGGGTTAGCACAGATACGCAGTATTTT
CDR3aa: CASSDRVSTDTQYF

d_gene: TRBD1
abundance: NA
j_gene: TRBJ1-4
v_gene: TRBV4-1
CDR3nt: TGCGCCAGCAGCCAAGATCATGGGACAGCGCAAGAAAAACTGTTTTTT
CDR3aa: CASSQDHGTAQEKLFF

d_gene: TRBD2
abundance: many
j_gene: TRBJ2-7
v_gene: TRBV7-2
CDR3nt: TGTGCCAGCAGCTTAGGACTAGCGACGTACGAGCAGTACTTC
CDR3aa: CASSLGLATYEQYF

d_gene: NA
abundance: NA
j_gene: TRBJ2-1
v_gene: TRBV10-3
CDR3nt: TGTGCCATCAGTGAGTCAATGGCGGTATCCTACAATGAGCAGTTCTTC
CDR3aa: CAISESMAVSYNEQFF

d_gene: TRBD2
abundance: many
j_gene: TRBJ2-1
v_gene: TRBV5-1
CDR3nt: TGCGCCAGCAGCGGGATAGCGGGACTAAATGAGCAGTTCTTC
CDR3aa: CASSGIAGLNEQFF

d_gene: NA
abundance: many
j_gene: TRBJ1-5
v_gene: TRBV20-1
CDR3nt: TGCAGTGCTGGTCCTCGGCAGTCATATAGCAATCAGCCCCAGCATTTT
CDR3aa: CSAGPRQSYSNQPQHF

d_gene: TRBD2
abundance: NA
j_gene: TRBJ2-2
v_gene: TRBV19
CDR3nt: TGTGCCACCACGGCTAGCGGGAGTGTCACCGGGGAGCTGTTTTTT
CDR3aa: CATTASGSVTGELFF

d_gene: TRBD1
abundance: many
j_gene: TRBJ2-1
v_gene: TRBV7-2
CDR3nt: TGTGCCAGCAGCTTTCGGACAGGGACCTACAATGAGCAGTTCTTC
CDR3aa: CASSFRTGTYNEQFF